Below, one T cell receptor (beta chain) is given with its context. Its antigen is not identified. The sample originates from a study of chemoradiotherapy in HPV16-positive cancers. Study observations and caveats: Better recurrence-free survival went with HPV-responsive T-cell expansion in HPV16-positive patients.

This table comes from immunoSEQ multiplex PCR, and its TCRdb copy is limited to in-frame clones, with some not included. Of fewer than 20,000 clones in the sample, roughly two thirds are singletons; the top ten hold approximately 8%. Germline CDR1 PRHDT, CDR2 FYEKMQ (reference sequence). The CDR3 covers 16 residues. J lost 4 bases, V lost 3 bases, and 6 bases had no gene match. This chain links TRBV13 with TRBJ2-1; 10 positions agree with TRBD2. The clonotype was recovered from a human donor with HPV-associated anogenital cancer. Sequenced material: tumor tissue, taken from a patient who underwent chemoradiotherapy. As DNA, the CDR3 is TGTGCCAGCAGCTTTACTAGCGGGGATATATACAATGAGCAGTTCTTC. It yields the protein CASSFTSGDIYNEQFF.